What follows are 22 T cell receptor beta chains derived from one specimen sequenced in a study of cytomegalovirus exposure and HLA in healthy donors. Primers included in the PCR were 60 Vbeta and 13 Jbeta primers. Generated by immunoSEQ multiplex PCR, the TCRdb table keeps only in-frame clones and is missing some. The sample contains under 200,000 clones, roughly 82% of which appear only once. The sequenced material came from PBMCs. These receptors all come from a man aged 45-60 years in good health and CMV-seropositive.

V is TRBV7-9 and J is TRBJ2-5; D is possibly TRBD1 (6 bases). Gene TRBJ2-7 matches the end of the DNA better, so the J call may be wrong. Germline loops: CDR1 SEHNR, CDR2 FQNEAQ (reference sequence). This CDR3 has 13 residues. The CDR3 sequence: CASSLGTAYEQYF. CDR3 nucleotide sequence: TGTGCCAGCAGCTTAGGGACAGCCTACGAGCAGTACTTC.

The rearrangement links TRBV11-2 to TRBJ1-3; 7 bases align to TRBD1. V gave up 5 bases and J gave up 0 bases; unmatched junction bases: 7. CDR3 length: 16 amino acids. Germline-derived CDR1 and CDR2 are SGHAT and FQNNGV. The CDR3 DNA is TGTGCCAGCAGCCCCCGACAGGGAAACTCTGGAAACACCATATATTTT. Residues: CASSPRQGNSGNTIYF.

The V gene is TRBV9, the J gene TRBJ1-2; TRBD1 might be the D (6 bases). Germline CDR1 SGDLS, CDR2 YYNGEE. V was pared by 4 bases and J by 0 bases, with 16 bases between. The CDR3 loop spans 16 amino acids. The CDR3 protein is CASSWGGTGTNYGYTF. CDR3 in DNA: TGTGCCAGCAGCTGGGGGGGCACTGGGACTAACTATGGCTACACCTTC. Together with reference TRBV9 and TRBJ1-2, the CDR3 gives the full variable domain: DSGVTQTPKHLITATGQRVTLRCSPRSGDLSVYWYQQSLDQGLQFLIQYYNGEERAKGNILERFSAQQFPDLHSELNLSSLELGDSALYFCASSWGGTGTNYGYTFGSGTRLTVV.

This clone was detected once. This CDR3 is CAISTSGGSYEQYF. CDR3 nucleotide sequence: TGTGCCATCAGTACTAGCGGGGGGTCCTACGAGCAGTACTTC. The V gene is TRBV10-3, the J gene TRBJ2-7; TRBD2 aligns across 12 bases. This CDR3 spans 14 amino acids. V shed 5 bases and J 1 base; nucleotides not matched to a gene: 0. Germline CDR1 is ENHRY and CDR2 is SYGVKD.

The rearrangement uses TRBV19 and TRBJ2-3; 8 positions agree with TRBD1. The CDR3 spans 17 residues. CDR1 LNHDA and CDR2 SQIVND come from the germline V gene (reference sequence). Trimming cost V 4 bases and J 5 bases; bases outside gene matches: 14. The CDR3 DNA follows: TGTGCCAGTAGTACATACGCACTTCAGGGGGCGGGAGATACGCAGTATTTT. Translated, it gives CASSTYALQGAGDTQYF. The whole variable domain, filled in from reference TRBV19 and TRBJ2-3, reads DGGITQSPKYLFRKEGQNVTLSCEQNLNHDAMYWYRQDPGQGLRLIYYSQIVNDFQKGDIAEGYSVSREKKESFPLTVTSAQKNPTAFYLCASSTYALQGAGDTQYFGPGTRLTVL.

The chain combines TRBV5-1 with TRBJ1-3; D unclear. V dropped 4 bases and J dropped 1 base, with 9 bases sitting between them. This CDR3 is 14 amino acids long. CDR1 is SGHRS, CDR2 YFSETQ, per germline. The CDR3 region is CASSPGDSGNTIYF. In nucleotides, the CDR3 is TGCGCCAGCAGCCCCGGGGATTCTGGAAACACCATATATTTT.

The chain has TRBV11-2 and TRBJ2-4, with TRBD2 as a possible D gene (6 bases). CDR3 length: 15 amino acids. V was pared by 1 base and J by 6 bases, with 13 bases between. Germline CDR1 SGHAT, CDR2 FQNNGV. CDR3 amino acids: CASSLAFGGLNIQYF. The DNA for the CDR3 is TGTGCCAGCAGCTTAGCCTTTGGAGGGCTAAACATTCAGTACTTC.

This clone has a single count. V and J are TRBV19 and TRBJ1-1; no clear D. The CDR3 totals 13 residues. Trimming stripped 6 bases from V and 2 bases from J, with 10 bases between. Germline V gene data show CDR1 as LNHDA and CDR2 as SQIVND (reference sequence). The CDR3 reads CASSAGTNTEAFF. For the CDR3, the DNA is TGTGCCAGTAGCGCCGGTACCAACACTGAAGCTTTCTTT. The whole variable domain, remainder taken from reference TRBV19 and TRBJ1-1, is DGGITQSPKYLFRKEGQNVTLSCEQNLNHDAMYWYRQDPGQGLRLIYYSQIVNDFQKGDIAEGYSVSREKKESFPLTVTSAQKNPTAFYLCASSAGTNTEAFFGQGTRLTVV.

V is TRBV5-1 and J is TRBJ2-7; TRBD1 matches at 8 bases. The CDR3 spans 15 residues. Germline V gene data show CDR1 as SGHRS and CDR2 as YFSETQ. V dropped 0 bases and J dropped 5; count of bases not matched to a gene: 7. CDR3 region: CASSLGGQGPNEQYF. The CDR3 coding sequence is TGCGCCAGCAGCTTGGGAGGACAGGGTCCTAACGAGCAGTACTTC.

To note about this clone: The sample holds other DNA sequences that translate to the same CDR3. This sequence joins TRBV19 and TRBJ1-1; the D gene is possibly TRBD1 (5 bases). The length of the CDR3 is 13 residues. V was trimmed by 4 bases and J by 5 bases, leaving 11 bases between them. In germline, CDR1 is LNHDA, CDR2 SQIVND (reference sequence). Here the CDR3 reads CASSTYRNTEAFF. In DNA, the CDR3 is TGTGCCAGTAGTACTTACAGGAATACTGAAGCTTTCTTT. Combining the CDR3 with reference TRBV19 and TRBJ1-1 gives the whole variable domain DGGITQSPKYLFRKEGQNVTLSCEQNLNHDAMYWYRQDPGQGLRLIYYSQIVNDFQKGDIAEGYSVSREKKESFPLTVTSAQKNPTAFYLCASSTYRNTEAFFGQGTRLTVV.

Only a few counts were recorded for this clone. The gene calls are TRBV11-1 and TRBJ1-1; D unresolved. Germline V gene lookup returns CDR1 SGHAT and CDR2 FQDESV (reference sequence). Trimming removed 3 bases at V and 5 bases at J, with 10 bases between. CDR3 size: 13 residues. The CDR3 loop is CASSFVGGTEAFF. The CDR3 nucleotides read TGTGCCAGCAGCTTTGTTGGAGGGACTGAAGCTTTCTTT.

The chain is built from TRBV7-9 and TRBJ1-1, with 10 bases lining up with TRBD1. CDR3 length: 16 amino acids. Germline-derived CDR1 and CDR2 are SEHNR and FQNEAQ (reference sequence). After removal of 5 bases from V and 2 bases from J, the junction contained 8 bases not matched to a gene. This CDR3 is CASSADRGRINTEAFF. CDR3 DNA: TGTGCCAGCAGCGCCGACAGGGGGCGCATCAACACTGAAGCTTTCTTT.

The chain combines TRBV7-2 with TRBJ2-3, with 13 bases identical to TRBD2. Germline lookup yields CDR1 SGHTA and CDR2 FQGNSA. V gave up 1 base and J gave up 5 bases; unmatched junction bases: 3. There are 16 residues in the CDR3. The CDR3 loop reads CASSLGTSGRRDTQYF. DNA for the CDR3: TGTGCCAGCAGCTTAGGGACTAGCGGGAGAAGAGATACGCAGTATTTT.

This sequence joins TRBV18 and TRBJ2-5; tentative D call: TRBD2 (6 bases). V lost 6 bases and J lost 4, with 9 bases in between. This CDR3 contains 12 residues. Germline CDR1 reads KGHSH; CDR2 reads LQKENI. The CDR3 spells CASSPGRETQYF. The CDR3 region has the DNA TGTGCCAGCTCCCCCGGGAGAGAGACCCAGTACTTC. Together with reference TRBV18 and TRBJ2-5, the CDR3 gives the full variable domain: NAGVMQNPRHLVRRRGQEARLRCSPMKGHSHVYWYRQLPEEGLKFMVYLQKENIIDESGMPKERFSAEFPKEGPSILRIQQVVRGDSAAYFCASSPGRETQYFGPGTRLLVL.

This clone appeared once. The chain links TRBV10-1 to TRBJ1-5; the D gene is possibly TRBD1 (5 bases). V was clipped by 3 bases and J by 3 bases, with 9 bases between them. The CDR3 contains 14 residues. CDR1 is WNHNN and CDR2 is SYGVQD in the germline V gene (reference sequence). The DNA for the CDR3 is TGCGCCAGCAGTGACTTACAGGTCAATCAGCCCCAGCATTTT. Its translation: CASSDLQVNQPQHF.

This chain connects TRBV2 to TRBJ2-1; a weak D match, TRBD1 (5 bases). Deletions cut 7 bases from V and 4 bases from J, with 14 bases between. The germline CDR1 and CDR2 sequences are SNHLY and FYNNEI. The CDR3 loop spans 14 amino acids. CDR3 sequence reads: CASIDGQGYNEQFF. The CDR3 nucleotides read TGTGCCAGCATAGATGGGCAGGGATACAATGAGCAGTTCTTC.

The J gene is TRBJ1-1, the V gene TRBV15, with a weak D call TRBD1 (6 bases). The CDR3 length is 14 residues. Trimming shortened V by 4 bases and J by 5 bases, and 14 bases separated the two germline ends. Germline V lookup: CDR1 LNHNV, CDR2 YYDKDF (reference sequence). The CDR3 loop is CATSTERGWTEAFF. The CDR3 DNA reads TGTGCCACCAGCACCGAGAGGGGGTGGACTGAAGCTTTCTTT.

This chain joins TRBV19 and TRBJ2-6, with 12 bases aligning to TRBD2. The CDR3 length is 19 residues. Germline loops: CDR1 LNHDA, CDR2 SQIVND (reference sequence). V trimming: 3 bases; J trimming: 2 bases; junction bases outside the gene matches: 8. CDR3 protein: CASSIVGLAGGPGANVLTF. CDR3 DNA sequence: TGTGCCAGTAGTATCGTTGGGCTAGCGGGAGGGCCTGGGGCCAACGTCCTGACTTTC.

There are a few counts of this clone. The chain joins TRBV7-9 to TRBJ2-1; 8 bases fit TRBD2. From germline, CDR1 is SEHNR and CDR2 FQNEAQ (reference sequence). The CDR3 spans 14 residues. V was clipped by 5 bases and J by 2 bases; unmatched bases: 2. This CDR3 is CASSTSGAYNEQFF. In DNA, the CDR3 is TGTGCCAGCAGCACTAGCGGAGCCTACAATGAGCAGTTCTTC.

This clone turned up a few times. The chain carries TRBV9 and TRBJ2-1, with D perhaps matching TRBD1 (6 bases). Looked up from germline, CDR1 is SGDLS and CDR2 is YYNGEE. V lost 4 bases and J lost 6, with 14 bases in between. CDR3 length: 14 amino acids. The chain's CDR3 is CASSLHPGANEQFF. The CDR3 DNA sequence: TGTGCCAGCAGCCTGCATCCAGGGGCCAATGAGCAGTTCTTC.

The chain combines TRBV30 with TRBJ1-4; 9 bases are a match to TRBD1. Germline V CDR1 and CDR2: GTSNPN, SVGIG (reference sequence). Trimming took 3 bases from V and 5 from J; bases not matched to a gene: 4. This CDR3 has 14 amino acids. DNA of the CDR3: TGTGCCTGGAGCCATGGGACAGGGAATGAAAAACTGTTTTTT. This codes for CAWSHGTGNEKLFF.

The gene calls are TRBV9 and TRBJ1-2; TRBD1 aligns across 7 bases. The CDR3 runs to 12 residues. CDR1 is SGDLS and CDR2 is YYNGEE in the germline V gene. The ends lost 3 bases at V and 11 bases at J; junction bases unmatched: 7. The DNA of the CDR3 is TGTGCCAGCAGCGCTAGGGACAGTTCGTACACCTTC. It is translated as CASSARDSSYTF.